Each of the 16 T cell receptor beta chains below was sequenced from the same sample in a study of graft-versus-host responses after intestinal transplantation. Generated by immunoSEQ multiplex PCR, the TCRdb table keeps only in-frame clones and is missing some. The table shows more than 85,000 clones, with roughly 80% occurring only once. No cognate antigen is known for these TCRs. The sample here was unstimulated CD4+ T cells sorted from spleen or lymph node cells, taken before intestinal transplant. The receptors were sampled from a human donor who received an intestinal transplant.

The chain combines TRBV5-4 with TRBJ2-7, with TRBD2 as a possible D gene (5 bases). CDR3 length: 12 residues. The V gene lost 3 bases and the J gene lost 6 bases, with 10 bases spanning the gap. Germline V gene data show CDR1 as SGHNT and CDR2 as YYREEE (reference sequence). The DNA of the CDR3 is TGTGCCAGCAGCTGGGCAGAGGGCGAGCAGTACTTC. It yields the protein CASSWAEGEQYF.

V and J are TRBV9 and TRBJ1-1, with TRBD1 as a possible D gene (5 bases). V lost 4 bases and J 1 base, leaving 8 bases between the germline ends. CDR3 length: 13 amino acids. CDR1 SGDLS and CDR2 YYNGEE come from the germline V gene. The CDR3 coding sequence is TGTGCCAGCAGCTTCCAGGGGAACACTGAAGCTTTCTTT. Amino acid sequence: CASSFQGNTEAFF. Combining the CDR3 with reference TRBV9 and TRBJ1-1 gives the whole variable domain DSGVTQTPKHLITATGQRVTLRCSPRSGDLSVYWYQQSLDQGLQFLIQYYNGEERAKGNILERFSAQQFPDLHSELNLSSLELGDSALYFCASSFQGNTEAFFGQGTRLTVV.

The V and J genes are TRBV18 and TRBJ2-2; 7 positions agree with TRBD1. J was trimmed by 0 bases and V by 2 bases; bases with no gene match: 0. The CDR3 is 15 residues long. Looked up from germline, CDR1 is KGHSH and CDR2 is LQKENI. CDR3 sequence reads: CASSPGTANTGELFF. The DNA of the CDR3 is TGTGCCAGCTCACCAGGGACAGCGAACACCGGGGAGCTGTTTTTT.

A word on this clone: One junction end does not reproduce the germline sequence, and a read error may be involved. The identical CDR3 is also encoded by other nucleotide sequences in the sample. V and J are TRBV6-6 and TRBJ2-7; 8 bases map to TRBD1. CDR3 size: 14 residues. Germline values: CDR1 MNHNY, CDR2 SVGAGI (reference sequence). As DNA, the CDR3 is TGCGCCAGCAGTTACGCGACAGGGGTGGGCGAGCAGTACTTC. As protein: CASSYATGVGEQYF.

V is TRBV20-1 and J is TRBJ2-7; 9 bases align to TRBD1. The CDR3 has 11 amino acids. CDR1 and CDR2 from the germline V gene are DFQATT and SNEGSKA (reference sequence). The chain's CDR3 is CSARDRDRVGV. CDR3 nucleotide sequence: TGCAGTGCTAGAGACCGGGACAGGGTTGGTGTC.

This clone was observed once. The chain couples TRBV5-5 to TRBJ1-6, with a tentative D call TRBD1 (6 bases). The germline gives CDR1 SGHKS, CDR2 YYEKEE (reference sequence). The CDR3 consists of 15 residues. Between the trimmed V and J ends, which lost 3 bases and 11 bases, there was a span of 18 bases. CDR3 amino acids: CASSSSGGASPPLHF. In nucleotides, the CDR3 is TGTGCCAGCAGCTCGTCTGGGGGGGCGAGTCCACCCCTCCACTTT.

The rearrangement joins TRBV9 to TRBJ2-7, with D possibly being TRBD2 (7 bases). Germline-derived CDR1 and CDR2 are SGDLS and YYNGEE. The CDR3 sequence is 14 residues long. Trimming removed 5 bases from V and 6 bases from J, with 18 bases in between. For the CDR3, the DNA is TGTGCCAGCAGTCCCCGCCTCGGGGGGCGCGAGCAGTACTTC. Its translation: CASSPRLGGREQYF.

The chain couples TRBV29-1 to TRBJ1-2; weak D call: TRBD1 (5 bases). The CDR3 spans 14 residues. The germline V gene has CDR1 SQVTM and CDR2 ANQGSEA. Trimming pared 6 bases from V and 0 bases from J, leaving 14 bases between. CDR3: CSVPERGSNYGYTF. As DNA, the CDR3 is TGCAGCGTACCAGAAAGGGGCTCTAACTATGGCTACACCTTC.

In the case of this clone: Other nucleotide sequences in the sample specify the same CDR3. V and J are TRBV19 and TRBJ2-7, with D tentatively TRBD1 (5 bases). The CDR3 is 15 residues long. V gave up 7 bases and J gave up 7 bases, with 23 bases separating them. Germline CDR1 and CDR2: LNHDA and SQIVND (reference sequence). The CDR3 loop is CASKTTGPLPGEQYF. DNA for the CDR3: TGTGCCAGTAAAACTACTGGGCCCTTACCAGGGGAGCAGTACTTC. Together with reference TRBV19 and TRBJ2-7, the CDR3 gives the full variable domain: DGGITQSPKYLFRKEGQNVTLSCEQNLNHDAMYWYRQDPGQGLRLIYYSQIVNDFQKGDIAEGYSVSREKKESFPLTVTSAQKNPTAFYLCASKTTGPLPGEQYFGPGTRLTVT.

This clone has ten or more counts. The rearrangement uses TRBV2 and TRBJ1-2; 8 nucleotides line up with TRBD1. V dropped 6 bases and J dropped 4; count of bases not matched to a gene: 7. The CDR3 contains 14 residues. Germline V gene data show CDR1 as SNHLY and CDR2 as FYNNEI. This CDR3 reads CASSDRQGRYGYTF. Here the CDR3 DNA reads TGTGCCAGCAGCGACCGACAGGGGCGCTATGGCTACACCTTC.

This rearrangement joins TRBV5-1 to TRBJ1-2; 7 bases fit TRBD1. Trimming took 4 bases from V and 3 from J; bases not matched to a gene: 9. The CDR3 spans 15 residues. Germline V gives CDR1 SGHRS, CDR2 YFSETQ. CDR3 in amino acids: CASSDRQGGDYGYTF. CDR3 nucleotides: TGCGCCAGCAGCGACAGACAGGGTGGGGACTATGGCTACACCTTC.

For the CDR3, the DNA is TGTGCCAGCAGCCACGAGTGGTCTGAAGCTTTCTTT. It codes for CASSHEWSEAFF. V is TRBV14 and J is TRBJ1-1, with unresolved D. V lost 3 bases to trimming and J lost 6 bases, with 8 bases between them. Germline V lookup: CDR1 SGHDN, CDR2 FVKESK. The CDR3 totals 12 residues. The full variable domain, its missing parts supplied by reference TRBV14 and TRBJ1-1, is EAGVTQFPSHSVIEKGQTVTLRCDPISGHDNLYWYRRVMGKEIKFLLHFVKESKQDESGMPNNRFLAERTGGTYSTLKVQPAELEDSGVYFCASSHEWSEAFFGQGTRLTVV.

CDR3 residues: CASSSTGKKYEQYF. CDR3 DNA sequence: TGCGCCAGCAGCTCGACAGGGAAAAAATACGAGCAGTACTTC. The rearrangement links TRBV5-1 to TRBJ2-7, with 7 bases identical to TRBD1. Germline CDR1 SGHRS, CDR2 YFSETQ. The CDR3 covers 14 residues. V lost 3 bases and J lost 4; bases outside the gene matches: 7.

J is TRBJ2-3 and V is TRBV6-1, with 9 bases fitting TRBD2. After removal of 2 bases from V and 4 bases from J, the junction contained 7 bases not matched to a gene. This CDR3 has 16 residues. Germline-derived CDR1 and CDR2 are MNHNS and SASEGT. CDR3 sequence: CASSELAGGRSDTQYF. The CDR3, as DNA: TGTGCCAGCAGTGAACTGGCGGGGGGGCGATCAGATACGCAGTATTTT.

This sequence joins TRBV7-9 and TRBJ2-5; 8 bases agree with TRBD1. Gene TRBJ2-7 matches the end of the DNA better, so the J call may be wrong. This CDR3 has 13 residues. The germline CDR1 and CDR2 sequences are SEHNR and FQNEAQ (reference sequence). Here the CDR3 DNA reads TGTGCCAGCAGCTCATGGGGACAGGACGAGCAGTACTTC. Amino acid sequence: CASSSWGQDEQYF.

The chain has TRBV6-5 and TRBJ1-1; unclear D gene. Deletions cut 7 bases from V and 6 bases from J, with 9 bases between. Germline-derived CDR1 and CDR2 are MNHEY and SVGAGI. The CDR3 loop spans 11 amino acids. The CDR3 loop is CASTGSAEAFF. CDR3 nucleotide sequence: TGTGCCAGCACAGGCTCGGCTGAAGCTTTCTTT.